The clone carrying this TCR beta chain appeared once. This entry comes from a study of T cells in localized non-small cell lung cancer. Assay: immunoSEQ multiplex PCR; the TCRdb copy retains only in-frame clones and omits some. The data contain fewer than 90,000 clones, almost 85% of them seen just once; the ten biggest clones take up 2.8%. Germline V gives CDR1 LNHNV, CDR2 YYDKDF (reference sequence). V shed 0 bases, J shed 8 bases, and the junction held 7 bases outside the gene matches. The CDR3 loop spans 17 amino acids. The chain has TRBV15 and TRBJ1-6, with 10 bases that match TRBD1. The specimen was peripheral blood, collected before any cancer treatment. The receptor was isolated from a man between 40 and 70 years old with stage I lung adenocarcinoma. The CDR3 bases are TGTGCCACCAGCAGAGATCCCCCTGGGACAGGGGATTCACCCCTCCACTTT. This codes for CATSRDPPGTGDSPLHF.